This T cell receptor (beta chain) was identified during a study of blood T cells in healthy people across ages. The germline V gene encodes CDR1 MNHEY and CDR2 SVGAGI. This CDR3 contains 16 residues. This clonotype has just a few counts. Its specificity is not known. There were healthy Caucasian individuals from Russia, aged about 6 to 100, serving as donors. No fewer than 6 million PBMCs went into each sample. The authors ran a second PCR of about 6 to 12 cycles using a sample-barcoded 5' primer and a J-beta primer mix. MiXCR was run by TCRdb on the 5' RACE reads, yielding one entry per CDR3 protein. The sample carries about 2 million distinct CDR3 sequences, about 50% recorded once. Study-wide findings and caveats: Older individuals had lower TCR beta diversity per million T cells (the decline was roughly linear). Unknown CMV status may confound age-related changes in expanded clones.

The rearrangement links TRBV6-5 to TRBJ2-1; TRBD2 aligns across 14 bases. The DNA end favors TRBJ2-7, so the J call may be wrong. Sequencing used blood. This receptor was taken from a woman between 40 and 50 years old in good health. The CDR3 DNA reads as TGTGCCAGCAGTCCTCGGACTAGCGGGGGGTACAATGAGCAGTACTTC. Its protein product is CASSPRTSGGYNEQYF.